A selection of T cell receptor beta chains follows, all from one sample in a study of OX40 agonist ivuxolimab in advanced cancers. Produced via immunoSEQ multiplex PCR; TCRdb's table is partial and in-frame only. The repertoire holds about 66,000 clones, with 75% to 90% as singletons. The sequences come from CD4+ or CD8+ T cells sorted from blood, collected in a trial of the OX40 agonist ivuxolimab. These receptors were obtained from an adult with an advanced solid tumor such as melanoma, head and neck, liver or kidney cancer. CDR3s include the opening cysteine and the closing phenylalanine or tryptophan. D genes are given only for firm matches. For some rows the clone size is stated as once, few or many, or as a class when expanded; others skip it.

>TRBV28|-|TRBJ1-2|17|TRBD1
TGTGCCAGCAGGATTACCGGACAGGGGCCTTCTAACTATGGCTACACCTTC
CASRITGQGPSNYGYTF
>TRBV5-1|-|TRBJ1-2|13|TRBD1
TGCGCCAGCAGCCTCGGGACAGCGTATGGCTACACCTTC
CASSLGTAYGYTF
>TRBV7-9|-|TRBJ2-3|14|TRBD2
TGTGCCAGCAGCTTAGGCGGGAGTCCAGATACGCAGTATTTT
CASSLGGSPDTQYF
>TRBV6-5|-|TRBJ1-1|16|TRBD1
TGTGCCAGCAGTTCAACAGGGGAGGTTGGGAACACTGAAGCTTTCTTT
CASSSTGEVGNTEAFF
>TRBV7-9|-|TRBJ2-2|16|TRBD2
TGTGCCAGCAAGCTAACTAGCGGGAGAAATACCGGGGAGCTGTTTTTT
CASKLTSGRNTGELFF
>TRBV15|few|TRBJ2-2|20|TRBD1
TGTGCCACCAGCAGAGGGGACAGCGTCGGCCTCCTTACGAACACCGGGGAGCTGTTTTTT
CATSRGDSVGLLTNTGELFF
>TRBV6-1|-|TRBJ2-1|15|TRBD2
TGTGCCAGCAGGGAGGGACTAGCGGGAGGCAATGAGCAGTTCTTC
CASREGLAGGNEQFF
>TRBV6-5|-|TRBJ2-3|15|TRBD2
TGTGCCAGCAGTTACTCGACGGGGGGGCTGGATACGCAGTATTTT
CASSYSTGGLDTQYF
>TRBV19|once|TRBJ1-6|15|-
TGTGCCAGTAGTGGCTCGGGAATCTATAATTCACCCCTCCACTTT
CASSGSGIYNSPLHF
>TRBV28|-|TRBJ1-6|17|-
TGTGCCAGCACTACCCCCCAAGGGGCACTCGATAATTCACCCCTCCACTTT
CASTTPQGALDNSPLHF
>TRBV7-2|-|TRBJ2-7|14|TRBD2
TGTGCCAGCAGCGTTGGGACTACTCCCTACGAGCAGTACTTC
CASSVGTTPYEQYF
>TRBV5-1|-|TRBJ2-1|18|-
TGCGCCAGCAGCTCTGGCGCGGGATCGGGACGATCCTACAATGAGCAGTTCTTC
CASSSGAGSGRSYNEQFF
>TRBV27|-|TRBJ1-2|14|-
TGTGCCAGCAGTTTAAAGGGTGGTAGCTATGGCTACACCTTC
CASSLKGGSYGYTF
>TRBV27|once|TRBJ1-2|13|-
TGTGCCAGCAGTTACGGAGTGGCCTATGGCTACACCTTC
CASSYGVAYGYTF
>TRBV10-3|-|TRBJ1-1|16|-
TGTGCCATCAGTGAGTTGGGGGGCCCGATGAACACTGAAGCTTTCTTT
CAISELGGPMNTEAFF
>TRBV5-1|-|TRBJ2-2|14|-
TGCGCCAGCAGCTTGCAGGGCGAGGCCGGGGAGCTGTTTTTT
CASSLQGEAGELFF
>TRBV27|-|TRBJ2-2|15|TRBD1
TGTGCCAGCAGTTCACAGGGGGATAAAATCGGGGAGCTGTTTTTT
CASSSQGDKIGELFF
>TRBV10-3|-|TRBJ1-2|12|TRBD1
TGTGCCATCAGGCCGGGACAGGGGTATCCCACCTTC
CAIRPGQGYPTF
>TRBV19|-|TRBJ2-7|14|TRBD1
TGTGCCAGTAGTATAGAACCAGGGGGCCACGAGCAGTACTTC
CASSIEPGGHEQYF
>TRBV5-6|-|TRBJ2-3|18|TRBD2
TGTGCCAGCAGCTTGTTCGGACTAGCGGGAGGGCCCTCAGATACGCAGTATTTT
CASSLFGLAGGPSDTQYF
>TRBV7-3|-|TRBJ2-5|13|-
TGTGCCAGCAGCGGTGGACTGCAAGAGACCCAGTACTTC
CASSGGLQETQYF
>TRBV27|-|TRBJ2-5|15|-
TGTGCCAGCAGTAGCTTGAGAGGGGGGAAAGAGACCCAGTACTTC
CASSSLRGGKETQYF
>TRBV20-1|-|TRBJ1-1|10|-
TGCAGTGCTAGAGCCACTGAAGCTTTCTTT
CSARATEAFF
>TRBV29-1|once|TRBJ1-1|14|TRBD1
TGCAGTATCCGGGACAGGGGGCTGCGCACTGAAGCTTTCTTT
CSIRDRGLRTEAFF
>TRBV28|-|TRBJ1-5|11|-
TGTGCCAGCCCCCGAGATCAGCCCCAGCATTTT
CASPRDQPQHF
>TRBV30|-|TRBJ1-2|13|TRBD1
TGTGCCTGGAGACCGGGACAGGGGGCTGGCTACACCTTC
CAWRPGQGAGYTF
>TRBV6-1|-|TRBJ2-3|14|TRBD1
TGTGCCAGCAGAACCGGGACAGCAATTAATACGCAGTATTTT
CASRTGTAINTQYF